A single sample is the source of the 17 T cell receptor beta chains below, sequenced in a study of post-analysis software for immune sequencing data. Antigen specificity for these receptors is unknown. Incorporated into the TCR beta cDNA libraries were unique molecular identifiers, which served to reduce PCR and sequencing biases. TCRdb re-called the PCR reads with MiXCR, one entry per CDR3 protein. The profile covers hundreds of thousands of distinct CDR3 sequences, with roughly 38% appearing a single time and roughly 12% taken by the ten largest. Study-wide points: The five TRBV segments detected at higher frequency in patients than in controls included TRBV5-6, TRBV5-1 and TRBV20-1.

The sample comprised blood. The origin of the receptors is a girl aged 5 to 17 with multiple sclerosis.

This chain joins TRBV12-3 or TRBV12-4 and TRBJ1-1; D unclear. The V end was cut by 7 bases, the J end by 1 base, with 19 bases between. This CDR3 contains 16 residues. CDR3 in amino acids: CASTNFRQRANTEAFF. In nucleotides, the CDR3 is TGTGCCAGCACCAATTTTCGGCAAAGAGCGAACACTGAAGCTTTCTTT.

This clonotype was observed a handful of times. V usage is TRBV10-3 and J usage is TRBJ1-2; 10 nucleotides match TRBD1. CDR3 length: 15 residues. Germline loops: CDR1 ENHRY, CDR2 SYGVKD. After removal of 7 bases from V and 10 bases from J, the junction contained 15 bases not matched to a gene. CDR3 nucleotides: TGTGCCATCAACTTACAGGGGACAGGGGATACTGTCTACACCTTC. This gives the protein CAINLQGTGDTVYTF.

This rearrangement joins TRBV7-3 to TRBJ2-5; 15 nucleotides line up with TRBD2. CDR3 length: 16 residues. In germline, CDR1 is SGHTA, CDR2 FQGTGA. J was trimmed by 4 bases and V by 2 bases; bases with no gene match: 2. CDR3 sequence (DNA): TGTGCCAGCAGCTTAGGACTAGCGGGGGGGATAGAGACCCAGTACTTC. The encoded protein is CASSLGLAGGIETQYF.

This clonotype was counted between two and nine times. The CDR3: CASSLEAPWLETQYF. The CDR3 region has the DNA TGCGCCAGCAGCTTGGAAGCGCCGTGGTTGGAGACCCAGTACTTC. The chain links TRBV5-1 to TRBJ2-5; D gene uncertain. Trimming took off 0 bases at V and 5 bases at J, with 14 bases between the two ends. The CDR3 runs to 15 residues. Per the germline V gene, CDR1 is SGHRS and CDR2 is YFSETQ.

This clonotype was found a few times. The gene calls are TRBV29-1 and TRBJ2-7, with 10 bases that match TRBD1. V lost 7 bases, J lost 2 bases, and 5 bases stayed unmatched. Germline-derived CDR1 and CDR2 are SQVTM and ANQGSEA. The CDR3 totals 13 residues. Here the CDR3 reads CSAGGQGAYEQYF. CDR3 sequence (DNA): TGCAGCGCAGGTGGACAGGGGGCCTACGAGCAGTACTTC.

This sequence joins TRBV12-3 or TRBV12-4 and TRBJ1-1; D unclear. Trimming took off 3 bases at V and 3 bases at J, with 8 bases between the two ends. CDR3 length: 13 amino acids. CDR3 nucleotides: TGTGCCAGCAGTTTTGAAAGGGACACTGAAGCTTTCTTT. This gives the protein CASSFERDTEAFF.

This clonotype was recorded only once. This chain connects TRBV6-5 to TRBJ2-1, with 10 nucleotides matching TRBD1. The V segment lost 0 bases and the J segment 1 base; nucleotides outside the gene matches: 9. Germline V gene lookup returns CDR1 MNHEY and CDR2 SVGAGI. The CDR3 loop spans 19 amino acids. The CDR3 protein is CASSYSWTGGYRSYNEQFF. DNA of the CDR3: TGTGCCAGCAGTTACTCTTGGACAGGGGGTTATAGGTCCTACAATGAGCAGTTCTTC.

The chain uses TRBV5-6 and TRBJ1-6, with 9 bases matching TRBD1. Germline CDR1 reads SGHDT; CDR2 reads YYEEEE. This CDR3 contains 17 residues. The ends lost 4 bases at V and 13 bases at J; junction bases unmatched: 18. This CDR3 is CASSGTDRGDPTSPLHF. In nucleotides, the CDR3 is TGTGCCAGCAGCGGGACGGACAGGGGAGACCCCACTTCCCCCCTCCACTTT. Full variable domain (missing parts from reference TRBV5-6 and TRBJ1-6): DAGVTQSPTHLIKTRGQQVTLRCSPKSGHDTVSWYQQALGQGPQFIFQYYEEEERQRGNFPDRFSGHQFPNYSSELNVNALLLGDSALYLCASSGTDRGDPTSPLHFGNGTRLTVT.

On this clonotype itself: One junction end does not reproduce the germline sequence, and a read error may be involved. This sequence joins TRBV7-7 and TRBJ2-7; 7 bases line up with TRBD2. The CDR3 has 13 amino acids. Germline CDR1 SSHAT, CDR2 FNYEAQ (reference sequence). CDR3 DNA: TGTGCTAGCAGTACAAATGGGGGGGGCGAGCAGTACTTC. It yields the protein CASSTNGGGEQYF.

This clonotype was seen a few times. The V call is TRBV7-2, the J call TRBJ1-4; TRBD1 is a possible D gene (5 bases). Germline V lookup: CDR1 SGHTA, CDR2 FQGNSA. The CDR3 contains 15 residues. V lost 6 bases, J lost 0 bases, and 11 bases lay in between. The CDR3 DNA reads as TGTGCCAGCAGTTCTGACAGACCAACTAATGAAAAACTGTTTTTT. Its translation is CASSSDRPTNEKLFF.

At least ten counts were recorded for this clonotype. The chain is built from TRBV29-1 and TRBJ1-1; no reliable D call. The germline V and J ends were trimmed by 8 bases and 4 bases, with 11 bases remaining between them. The CDR3 runs to 11 residues. Per the germline V gene, CDR1 is SQVTM and CDR2 is ANQGSEA. The CDR3, as DNA: TGCAGCCTTACAATGGGCACTGAAGCTTTCTTT. It yields the protein CSLTMGTEAFF.

The chain couples TRBV9 to TRBJ2-6; D could derive from TRBD1 or TRBD2 (5 bases each). Germline assignment: CDR1 SGDLS and CDR2 YYNGEE. CDR3 length equals 15 residues. V lost 3 bases, J lost 1 base, and 8 bases lay in between. The CDR3 DNA reads TGTGCCAGCAGCGCGGGACGGTCTGGGGCCAACGTCCTGACTTTC. This gives the protein CASSAGRSGANVLTF.

The V gene is TRBV6-2 or TRBV6-3, the J gene TRBJ1-1; D is undetermined. V dropped 0 bases and J dropped 8 bases, with 13 bases sitting between them. Germline V gene lookup returns CDR1 MNHEY and CDR2 SVGEGT. The CDR3 extends over 14 amino acids. CDR3 sequence: CASSYSKGSWEAFF. The CDR3 nucleotides are TGTGCCAGCAGTTACTCAAAGGGATCTTGGGAAGCTTTCTTT.

This clonotype occurred a few times. This chain connects TRBV27 to TRBJ1-5, with a tentative D call TRBD1 (5 bases). The CDR3 is 13 amino acids. The V gene lost 6 bases and the J gene lost 9 bases, with 15 bases spanning the gap. Germline V gene lookup returns CDR1 MNHEY and CDR2 SMNVEV (reference sequence). The chain's CDR3 is CASRMGGIGPQHF. The CDR3 DNA reads TGTGCCAGCAGGATGGGGGGGATCGGGCCCCAGCATTTT.

The chain joins TRBV12-3 or TRBV12-4 to TRBJ2-5; 8 positions match TRBD1. The CDR3 sequence is 14 residues long. Germline trimming cut 4 bases from V and 2 bases from J; bases unmatched to any gene: 3. The CDR3 loop is CASSWTGRQETQYF. In nucleotides, the CDR3 is TGTGCCAGCAGTTGGACAGGGCGACAAGAGACCCAGTACTTC.

This chain connects TRBV7-2 to TRBJ2-1; 10 nucleotides match TRBD2. Trimming cost V 5 bases and J 0 bases; bases outside gene matches: 4. The CDR3 covers 16 residues. The germline CDR1 and CDR2 sequences are SGHTA and FQGNSA. The CDR3 is CASSPAGGPSYNEQFF. CDR3 nucleotide sequence: TGTGCCAGCAGCCCAGCGGGGGGGCCCTCCTACAATGAGCAGTTCTTC.

This chain uses TRBV7-9 with TRBJ2-1, with D possibly being TRBD2 (6 bases). Germline CDR1 SEHNR, CDR2 FQNEAQ (reference sequence). The ends were cut back, 2 bases at V and 5 bases at J, with 7 bases in the middle. This CDR3 comprises 13 residues. The CDR3 DNA reads TGTGCCAGCAGCTTATGGGGGGACAATGAGCAGTTCTTC. Residues: CASSLWGDNEQFF.